This T cell receptor beta chain is drawn from a study of shared clonotypes between healthy human individuals. TCRdb keeps only in-frame clones here, not all; method: immunoSEQ multiplex PCR. There are about 2.2 million clones in the sample; just over 90% occur only once, and over 1.5% lies in the top ten. Naive CD8 populations comprised CD45RO-negative cells positively selected for CCR7, excluding terminally differentiated effector memory CD45RA+ cells. Whole-study results and caveats: Sorted-subset samples were not fully sequenced, rarefaction indicated.

This CDR3 comprises 14 residues. The germline gives CDR1 ENHRY, CDR2 SYGVKD. J lost 7 bases, V lost 3 bases, and 6 bases had no gene match. With respect to this clone: Its antigen is unidentified.

The sequence was obtained from a young man in good health. Some clones in this sample may be carry-over from other donors' samples. The rearrangement links TRBV10-3 to TRBJ1-2; 9 bases line up with TRBD1. Sequencing was done on a sample of naive CD8+ T cells from PBMCs. This chain's CDR3 is CAISDWDRVSGYTF. The CDR3 DNA reads TGTGCCATCAGTGATTGGGACAGGGTTTCTGGCTACACCTTC.